This T cell receptor beta chain is drawn from a study of Ad26.COV2.S vaccination and SARS-CoV-2 variants. Sequenced by immunoSEQ multiplex PCR; TCRdb stores in-frame clones only, minus some. Of roughly 350,000 clones in the sample, 80% to 90% were seen once. Treatment indicated: roughly 20 received Ad26.COV2.S at low or high dose, single or two shots; five or six received placebo; per-sample allocation not given. Collection of the samples took place on day 63 after the first injection of vaccine or placebo. V gave up 6 bases and J gave up 0 bases; unmatched junction bases: 7. The CDR3 loop spans 15 amino acids.

The rearrangement links TRBV23-1 to TRBJ2-7, with 8 bases matching TRBD2. TRBV23-1 is recorded as an ORF, its role being uncertain. The receptor was derived from a person between 18 and 60 years old who received the Ad26.COV2.S COVID-19 vaccine or a placebo. Specimen: peripheral blood, collected in a trial of Ad26.COV2.S vaccine versus placebo. The CDR3 DNA is TGCGCCAGCAGACCGTCTAGCGGGTCCTCCTACGAGCAGTACTTC. Translated, it gives CASRPSSGSSYEQYF.